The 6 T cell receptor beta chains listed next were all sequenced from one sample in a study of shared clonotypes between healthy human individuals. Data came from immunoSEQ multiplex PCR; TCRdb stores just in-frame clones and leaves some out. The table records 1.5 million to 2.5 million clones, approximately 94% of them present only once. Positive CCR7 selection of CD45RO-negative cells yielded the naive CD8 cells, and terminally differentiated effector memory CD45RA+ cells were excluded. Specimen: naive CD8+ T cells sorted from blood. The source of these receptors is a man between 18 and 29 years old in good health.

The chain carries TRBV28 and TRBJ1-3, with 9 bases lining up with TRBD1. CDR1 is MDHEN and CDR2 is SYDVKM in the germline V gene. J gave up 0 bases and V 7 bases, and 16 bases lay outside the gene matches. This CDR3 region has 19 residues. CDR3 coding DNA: TGTGCCAGCAACCTGCCGGGGCCCGGGACAGGGAGCTCTGGAAACACCATATATTTT. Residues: CASNLPGPGTGSSGNTIYF.

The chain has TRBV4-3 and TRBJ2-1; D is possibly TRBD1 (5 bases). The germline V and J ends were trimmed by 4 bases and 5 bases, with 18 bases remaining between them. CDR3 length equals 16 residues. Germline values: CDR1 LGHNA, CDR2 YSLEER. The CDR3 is CASSLALVGPHNEQFF. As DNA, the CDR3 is TGCGCCAGCAGCCTCGCTTTGGTGGGGCCCCACAATGAGCAGTTCTTC.

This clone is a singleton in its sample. CDR3 residues: CASSSTGIDTEAFF. CDR3 nucleotide sequence: TGTGCCAGCAGTAGCACGGGAATAGACACTGAAGCTTTCTTT. The gene calls are TRBV27 and TRBJ1-1, with D hard to call. The CDR3 loop spans 14 amino acids. Trimming shortened V by 5 bases and J by 3 bases, and 13 bases separated the two germline ends. Per germline, CDR1 MNHEY and CDR2 SMNVEV (reference sequence).

The CDR3 spells CSVDGLSTDTQYF. CDR3 bases: TGCAGCGTTGATGGACTGAGCACAGATACGCAGTATTTT. J is TRBJ2-3 and V is TRBV29-1; possible D gene TRBD2, 5 bases. This CDR3 is built from 13 residues. From germline, CDR1 is SQVTM and CDR2 ANQGSEA. Trimming removed 3 bases at V and 0 bases at J, with 7 bases between.

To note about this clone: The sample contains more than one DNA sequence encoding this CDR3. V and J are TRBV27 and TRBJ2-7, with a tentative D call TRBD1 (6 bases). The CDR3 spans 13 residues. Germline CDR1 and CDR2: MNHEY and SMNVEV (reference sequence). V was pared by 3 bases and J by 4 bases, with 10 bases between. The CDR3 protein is CASSLGQDYEQYF. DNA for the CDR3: TGTGCCAGCAGTTTGGGACAAGATTACGAGCAGTACTTC.

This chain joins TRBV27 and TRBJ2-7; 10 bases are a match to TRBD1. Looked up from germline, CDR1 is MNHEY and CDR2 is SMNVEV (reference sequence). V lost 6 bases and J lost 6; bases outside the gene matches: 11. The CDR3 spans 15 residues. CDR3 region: CASSPRTGGHREQYF. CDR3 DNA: TGTGCCAGCAGCCCGCGGACAGGGGGGCATCGCGAGCAGTACTTC.